This T cell receptor beta chain originates from a study of T cells in Graves' hyperthyroidism and ophthalmopathy. About the study: Prior to any treatment, at the point of initial diagnosis, peripheral blood was collected. Study results and limitations: In the blood, most expanded thyroid clonotypes above 0.001 appeared as well.

Ophthalmopathy in the patients scored at least 3 on Clinical Activity Score and at least 4 on NOSPECS grade, lasting under 3 months. Concerning this clonotype itself: What it recognizes is unknown.

The CDR3 totals 13 residues. The germline CDR1 and CDR2 sequences are MNHNS and SASEGT. V was cut by 7 bases and J by 1 base, with 11 bases left in between. TCR beta CDR3 regions were amplified from RNA transcripts. The HTBI primer set drove a first-round RT-PCR of the TCR CDR3. MiXCR was run by TCRdb on the multiplex PCR reads, yielding one entry per CDR3 protein. The table shows about 400,000 distinct CDR3 sequences, with 11% to 15% occurring only once. Input material: blood. This sequence originates from a man between 45 and 60 years old with Graves' ophthalmopathy. The chain couples TRBV6-1 to TRBJ2-7; D unresolved. Here the CDR3 DNA reads TGTGCCAGCACAGGATCTTTTTCCTACGAGCAGTACTTC. Protein: CASTGSFSYEQYF.